This T cell receptor beta chain was observed in a study of blood T cell repertoires in COVID-19. Study-level background: Acute-phase and convalescent COVID-19 samples originated in the United States, Italy and Spain. T cells, B-cell-depleted T cells, or PBMCs provided the cDNA or gDNA that served as material.

CDR3 size: 18 residues. The germline CDR1 and CDR2 sequences are SGDLS and YYNGEE. The trim removed 0 bases at V and 0 bases at J, leaving 10 bases unmatched. Authors' processing steps: The assay estimated nucleated cells by amplifying reference gene primers. The table came from immunoSEQ multiplex PCR; TCRdb's copy has only in-frame clones and leaves some out. For V, J and clone size, that table is used; D and trimming come from the DNA. The sample shows 310,000 or so clones, around 86% of them seen only once. The chain uses TRBV9 and TRBJ2-3; 7 bases align to TRBD2. Input material: peripheral blood. The sequence came from a man aged 50 to 59 with active or convalescent COVID-19. The CDR3 DNA reads TGTGCCAGCAGCGTAGCCAGCGGGGTTCCAAGAAGCACAGATACGCAGTATTTT. Translated, it gives CASSVASGVPRSTDTQYF.